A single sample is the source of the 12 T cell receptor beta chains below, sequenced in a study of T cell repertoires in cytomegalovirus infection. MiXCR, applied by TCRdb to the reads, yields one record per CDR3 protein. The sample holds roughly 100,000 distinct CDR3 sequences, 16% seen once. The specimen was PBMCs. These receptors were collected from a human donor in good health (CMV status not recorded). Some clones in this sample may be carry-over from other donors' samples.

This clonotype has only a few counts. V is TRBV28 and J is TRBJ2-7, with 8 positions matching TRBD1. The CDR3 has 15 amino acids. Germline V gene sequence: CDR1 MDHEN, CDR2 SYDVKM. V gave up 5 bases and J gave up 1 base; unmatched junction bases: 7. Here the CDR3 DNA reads TGTGCCAGCAGTCGTCCGGGACAGGTTTCCTACGAGCAGTACTTC. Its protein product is CASSRPGQVSYEQYF.

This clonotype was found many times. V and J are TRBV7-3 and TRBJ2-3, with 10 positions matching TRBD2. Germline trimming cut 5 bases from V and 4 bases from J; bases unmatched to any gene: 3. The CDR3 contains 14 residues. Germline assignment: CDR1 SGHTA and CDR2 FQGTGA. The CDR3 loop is CASSPSGGSDTQYF. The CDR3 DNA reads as TGTGCCAGCAGCCCTAGCGGGGGTTCAGATACGCAGTATTTT. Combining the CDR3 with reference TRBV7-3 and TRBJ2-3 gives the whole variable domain GAGVSQTPSNKVTEKGKYVELRCDPISGHTALYWYRQSLGQGPEFLIYFQGTGAADDSGLPNDRFFAVRPEGSVSTLKIQRTERGDSAVYLCASSPSGGSDTQYFGPGTRLTVL.

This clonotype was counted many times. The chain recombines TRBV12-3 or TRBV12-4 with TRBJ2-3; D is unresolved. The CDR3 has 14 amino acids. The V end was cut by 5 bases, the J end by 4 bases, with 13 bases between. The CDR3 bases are TGTGCCAGCAGTCCCTCCAGATTCTCAGATACGCAGTATTTT. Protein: CASSPSRFSDTQYF.

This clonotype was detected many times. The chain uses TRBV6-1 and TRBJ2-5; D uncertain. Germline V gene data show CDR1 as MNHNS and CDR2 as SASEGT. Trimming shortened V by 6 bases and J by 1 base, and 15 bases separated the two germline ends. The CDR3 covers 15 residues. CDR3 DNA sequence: TGTGCCAGCAGAAGATACCCGGACCGCCAAGAGACCCAGTACTTC. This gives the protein CASRRYPDRQETQYF.

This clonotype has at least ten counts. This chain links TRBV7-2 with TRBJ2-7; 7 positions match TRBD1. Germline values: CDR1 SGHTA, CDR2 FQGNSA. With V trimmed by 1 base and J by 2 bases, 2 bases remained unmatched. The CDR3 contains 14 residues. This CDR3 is CASSLGGQPYEQYF. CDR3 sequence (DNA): TGTGCCAGCAGCTTAGGGGGACAGCCCTACGAGCAGTACTTC.

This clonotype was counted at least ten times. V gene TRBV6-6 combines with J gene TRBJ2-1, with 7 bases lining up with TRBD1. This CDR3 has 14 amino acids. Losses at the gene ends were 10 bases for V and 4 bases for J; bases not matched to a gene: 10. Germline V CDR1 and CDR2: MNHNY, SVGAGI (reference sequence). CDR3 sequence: CATRHRGDYNEQFF. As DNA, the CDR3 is TGTGCCACCCGCCACAGGGGCGATTACAATGAGCAGTTCTTC.

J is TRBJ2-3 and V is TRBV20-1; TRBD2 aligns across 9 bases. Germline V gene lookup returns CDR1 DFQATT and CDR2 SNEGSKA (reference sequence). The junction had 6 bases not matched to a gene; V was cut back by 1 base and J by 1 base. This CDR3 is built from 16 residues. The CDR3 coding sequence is TGCAGTGCTAGAGGGTTAGCGGGGGAGCGCACAGATACGCAGTATTTT. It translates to CSARGLAGERTDTQYF.

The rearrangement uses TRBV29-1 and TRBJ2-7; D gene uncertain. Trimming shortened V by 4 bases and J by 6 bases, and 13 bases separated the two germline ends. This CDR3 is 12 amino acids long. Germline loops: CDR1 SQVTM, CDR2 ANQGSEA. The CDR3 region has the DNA TGCAGCGTTGCGGCCCAATTCCGCGAGCAGTACTTC. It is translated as CSVAAQFREQYF.

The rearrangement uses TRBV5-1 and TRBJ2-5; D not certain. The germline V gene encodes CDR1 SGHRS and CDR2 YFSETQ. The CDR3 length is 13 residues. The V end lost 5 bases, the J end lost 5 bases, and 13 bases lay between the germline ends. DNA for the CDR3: TGCGCCAGCAGTTCTACAGACCGGGAGACCCAGTACTTC. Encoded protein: CASSSTDRETQYF.

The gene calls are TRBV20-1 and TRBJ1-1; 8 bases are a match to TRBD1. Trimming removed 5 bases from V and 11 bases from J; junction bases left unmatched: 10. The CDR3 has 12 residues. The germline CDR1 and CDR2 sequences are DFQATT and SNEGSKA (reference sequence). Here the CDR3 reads CSAQGRGRQAFF. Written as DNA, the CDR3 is TGCAGTGCTCAAGGCAGGGGGCGGCAGGCTTTCTTT.

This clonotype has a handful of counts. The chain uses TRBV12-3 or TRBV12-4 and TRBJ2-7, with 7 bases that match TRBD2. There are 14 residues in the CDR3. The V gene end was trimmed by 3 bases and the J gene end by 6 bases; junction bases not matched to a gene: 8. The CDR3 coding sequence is TGTGCCAGCAGTTTTGTGGTAATAGCGGGCGAGCAGTACTTC. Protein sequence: CASSFVVIAGEQYF.

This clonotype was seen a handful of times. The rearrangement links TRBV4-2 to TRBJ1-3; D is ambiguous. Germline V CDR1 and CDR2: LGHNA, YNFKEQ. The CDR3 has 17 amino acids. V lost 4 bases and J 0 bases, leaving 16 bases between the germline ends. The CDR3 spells CASSPRDAELSGNTIYF. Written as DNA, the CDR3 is TGTGCCAGCAGCCCCCGGGATGCAGAACTCTCTGGAAACACCATATATTTT.